The sequence of this T cell receptor beta chain was determined in a study of T cells expressing NK-cell markers. For the study at large: Among eight sequenced donors, seven carried HCMV seropositivity while one was seronegative.

Germline V gene data show CDR1 as KGHSH and CDR2 as LQKENI. The CDR3 spans 14 residues. The cDNA for TCR beta came from 5'RACE template switching with UMIs. TCRdb re-called the 5' RACE reads; every CDR3 protein appears as one record, without DNA. The specimen's table records roughly 350,000 distinct CDR3 sequences. The chain employs TRBV18 and TRBJ1-1; there is no DNA to check the TCRdb D call of TRBD1. The origin of this receptor is a man aged 18-75 years in good health. Specimen: blood T cells: a sorted CD56 or NKG2C T cell subset, CD4+ or CD8+ T cells, or bulk PBMC T cells (not recorded which). The CDR3 sequence: CASSPGQENTEAFF.